What follows describes a single T cell receptor beta chain. Measured with immunoSEQ multiplex PCR; TCRdb has only the in-frame clones, and not every one. In the table there are 250,000 or so clones, almost 90% of which are singletons. V was pared by 6 bases and J by 9 bases, with 23 bases between. The CDR3 length is 15 residues. CDR1 and CDR2 (germline): MNHNS, SASEGT. Followed longitudinally, the Seattle patients had been enrolled during active infection. The sample comes from a study of blood T cell repertoires in COVID-19. Study details: Acute and convalescent COVID-19 specimens originated in the United States, Italy and Spain. T cells, B-cell-depleted T cells, or PBMCs provided the cDNA or gDNA that served as material.

The sequence was collected from a woman aged 55 to 70 with COVID-19, enrolled during active disease. V is TRBV6-1 and J is TRBJ1-2, with D perhaps TRBD1 (6 bases). Sequenced material: peripheral blood. CDR3 loop: CASSLTGTPSERYTF. CDR3 DNA sequence: TGTGCCAGCAGCTTGACCGGGACACCCAGTGAGCGCTACACCTTC.